Described below is a single TCR beta chain sequence and its context. The specificity of this receptor is unknown. Base-call qualities are not available, and no considerably larger clone is one nucleotide away. The immunoSEQ Assay, which relies on bias-controlled multiplex PCR amplification of genomic DNA, was used to profile TCRbeta CDR3 regions. As for the authors' bioinformatics: To quantify the absolute abundance of each unique TCRbeta CDR3 region, the sequences were collapsed and filtered. Differential abundance was tested with a binomial (Fisher-equivalent) model and with a beta-binomial model adding time-dependent variance fitted from healthy donors. Clones with fewer than 5 combined templates were excluded, and clones with Benjamini-Hochberg FDR below 0.01 were called differentially abundant. Using the form v = (b*log(k)+a)^2, the beta-binomial variance was modeled as a function of the total template count across the two samples. Drawn from immuneACCESS, this table holds only the in-frame rearrangements with V and J called that TCRdb kept. Clones are partly lost; checked studies trace under half to an unresolved V gene and leave the rest unexplained. The V and J calls and clone size were taken over from that table, and D and trimming were inferred from the DNA. Within this sample are over 100,000 clones, with approximately 90% of them counted one time only. The ten largest clones represent 7% to 9% of the sample.

During the collection period, no infections or other immune events were recorded for the healthy donors. To calibrate time-dependent variance in a beta-binomial model of T-cell clone differential abundance, blood repertoires from healthy donors were used as a training cohort. The training cohort was composed of some ten healthy donors, 3 female and 7 male. The donors were between roughly 25 and 65 years old, with an average age of roughly 41 years. Whole blood was collected from each healthy donor at three time points spaced approximately 2 weeks apart and obtained from a commercial supplier. Genomic DNA was extracted from unsorted whole blood for immunosequencing. This record belongs to a study of identifying expanded T cells in peripheral blood (dated by TCRdb to about 2019). Study-level background: Four technical replicates, made by sequencing separate aliquots from the same pool of genomic DNA, were compared pairwise.

The cysteine opens and the phenylalanine closes a CDR3 of 11 amino acids. CDR3 DNA only is kept here, 33 bases in frame from base 1. Based on the germline V gene (reference sequence), the CDR1 and CDR2 sequences are DFQATT and SNEGSKA. V is clipped by 5 bases and J by 7 bases, and the sequence between their germline boundaries is 12 bases long. Overall study outcomes, separate from this receptor: The binomial model flagged roughly 1.2 differentially abundant clones between technical replicates but 15 to 17 over around two weeks and about 19 over four weeks. The authors expected that over much longer intervals, such as months to years, biological variance in healthy repertoires might increase even further. In all healthy donors, the variance in clone template counts between samples taken 2 to 3 weeks apart rose significantly as total template count increased. The beta-binomial model significantly reduced the number of clones called differentially abundant and the false-positive rate across all healthy-donor time intervals.

Sequences were obtained from blood. This clonotype was sampled from a person aged 18 to 75 in good health. The rearrangement combines TRBV20-1 with TRBJ2-7; the D gene may be TRBD1 or TRBD2, since each aligns over 7 bases. The DNA sequence is as follows: TGCAGTGCTTTTCAGGGGGGGGAGCAGTACTTC. It translates to CSAFQGGEQYF.